What follows describes a single TCR beta chain. The data stem from a study of blood T cell repertoires in COVID-19. Sequencing was performed with immunoSEQ multiplex PCR; in TCRdb, only in-frame clones are kept and a portion is missing. The data contain about 180,000 clones, 80% to 90% of them singletons. V lost 3 bases to trimming and J lost 9 bases, with 19 bases between them. The CDR3 is 15 residues long. The sample consisted of peripheral blood. The V call is TRBV5-3, the J call TRBJ1-5; the D gene is possibly TRBD1 (6 bases). TRBV5-3 is recorded as an ORF, its role being uncertain. The TCR originated in an elderly woman with COVID-19, enrolled during active disease. The CDR3 DNA follows: TGTGCCAGAAGCTCGAATACAGGGCCCACTTGGCCCCAGCATTTT. Encoded protein: CARSSNTGPTWPQHF.